This T cell receptor beta chain comes out of a study of blood T cell repertoires in COVID-19 (dated by TCRdb to about 2020). For context, the study as a whole: The collaborator samples originated in the United States, Italy and Spain and spanned the acute and convalescent phases of COVID-19. Nearly every sample came with metadata listing a de-identified subject ID, COVID-19 status, age in years and sex. A freely available public database, intended as a resource for researchers studying the immune response to SARS-CoV-2, is where the repertoires were released. The material from the prospective study consisted of cDNA or gDNA derived from T cells, B-cell-depleted T cells, or PBMCs. The samples were drawn from two sources: the first 160 participants of the ongoing ImmuneRACE study, and 1,254 subjects contributed by 6 global collaborators. Where HLA class I and class II types were available, the types were taken from metadata supplied by the sample provider, not from assay-based typing. Subjects who had been exposed to COVID-19, were actively infected with it, or had recovered from it provided the deeply sampled blood TCRbeta repertoires that made up the dataset.

Whole blood was collected in K2EDTA tubes by collaborating institutions according to the institutions' own protocols. For TCRbeta analysis, collaborator samples were shipped as frozen whole blood, as isolated PBMCs, or as DNA extracted from either sample type. Concerning this clone itself: Its recognized antigen is unknown. No much larger clonotype is one base removed from it; base qualities were not supplied.

V is pruned by 6 bases and J by 4 bases, leaving 10 bases of the junction without a gene match. The CDR3 covers 15 residues, taking in both the cysteine and the phenylalanine. This entry keeps only the CDR3 DNA: 45 bases, framed from base 1. CDR1 and CDR2 were assigned from the germline V gene as SGHTA and FQGNSA. TCRbeta CDR3 regions were amplified from genomic DNA by means of the immunoSEQ Assay, a bias-controlled multiplex PCR. Turning to the authors' computational methods: The number of nucleated cells in each sample was estimated by amplification of reference gene primers within the assay. Sequence reads were collapsed and filtered to measure the absolute abundance of every unique TCRbeta CDR3 rearrangement. For each sample, productive Simpson clonality was calculated as the square root of Simpson's diversity index across productive rearrangements. The clones in this table, taken by TCRdb from immuneACCESS, are in-frame only. Not every clone is retained; where verified, under half of the shortfall comes from an unresolved V gene, and the cause of the rest is unknown. For V, J and clone size, that table is used; D and trimming come from the DNA. For this sample the table gives 95,000 to 100,000 clones, of which roughly 78% were detected only once. The leading ten clones occupy 15% to 20% of the sample.

What the study reported, not specific to this receptor: How much clinical and demographic metadata was included differed by source and by participant, and the metadata was provided uncurated.

The V and J genes are TRBV7-2 and TRBJ1-2; 8 bases in between match TRBD1. This receptor was identified in a woman over 75 with active or convalescent COVID-19. Input material: peripheral blood. The CDR3 protein: CASRKDRDHFYGYTF. The bases are TGTGCCAGCAGAAAGGACAGGGACCACTTCTATGGCTACACCTTC.